One T cell receptor beta chain is described in this entry. Its antigen is still unknown. In the same sample, other DNA sequences code for this CDR3. These data belong to a study of cytomegalovirus exposure and HLA in healthy donors. Notes on the study in general: In a later analysis, compared with equally common non-associated chains, HLA-associated beta chains were more expanded. Rarity marked most TCR sequences, yet some public TCRs occurred in many donors.

PCR primers comprised 60 Vbeta and 13 Jbeta primers. As processed by the authors: Later reanalysis found 75 million to 95 million unique TCR beta chains, roughly 10 million of them shared. TCRdb's table, derived via immunoSEQ multiplex PCR, lists solely in-frame clones and lacks some. Clone size and V and J calls were adopted from that table, with D and trimming inferred from the DNA. The repertoire has roughly 180,000 clones, roughly 80% of them found once; the top ten carry less than 2.5%. V was pared by 1 base and J by 2 bases, with 5 bases between. Germline V CDR1 and CDR2: SGHNT, YENEEA. CDR3 size: 13 residues.

Sequenced sample: PBMCs. The rearrangement links TRBV11-3 to TRBJ1-1; no reliable D call. This sequence originates from a male donor in good health and CMV-seronegative. This CDR3 is CASSLGQNTEAFF. The CDR3 DNA is TGTGCCAGCAGCTTAGGGCAAAACACTGAAGCTTTCTTT.